This is a list of T cell receptor beta chains from one sample in a study of post-analysis software for immune sequencing data. One entry per CDR3 protein results from TCRdb running MiXCR on the PCR reads. The sample holds 400,000 to 500,000 distinct CDR3 sequences, about 39% seen once. The sample taken for sequencing was blood. Receptors were obtained from a girl aged 2 to 10 with multiple sclerosis. Each CDR3 is given with its conserved first and last residue. The D gene is left open where the match is weak. Clone size is shown for a subset of rows, as once, few, many or a class of expanded clone.

v_gene	d_gene	j_gene	abundance	CDR3nt	CDR3aa
TRBV7-6	-	TRBJ2-3	-	TGTGCCAGCCGACCGGGACAAGAAAGCACAGATACGCAGTATTTT	CASRPGQESTDTQYF
TRBV7-9	-	TRBJ1-1	few	TGTGCCAGCAGCTCATCGGACAGATGGAACACTGAAGCTTTCTTT	CASSSSDRWNTEAFF
TRBV4-3	-	TRBJ2-2	-	TGCGCCAGCAGCCAAGACTGGGGCCGGGGTGGCTTGAACACCGGGGAGCTGTTTTTT	CASSQDWGRGGLNTGELFF
TRBV12-3/TRBV12-4	-	TRBJ1-6	-	TGTGCCAGCAGTTTGAGTGGACCCCTCCACTTT	CASSLSGPLHF
TRBV11-2	TRBD1	TRBJ2-5	-	TGTGCCAGCAGCTTAGACAGGGGGTCCGGGGAGACCCAGTACTTC	CASSLDRGSGETQYF
TRBV6-5	TRBD1	TRBJ2-7	-	TGTGCCAGCAGCGCGACAGGGGACCTTTACGAGCAGTACTTC	CASSATGDLYEQYF
TRBV12-5	TRBD1	TRBJ2-3	-	TGTGCTAGTGGTCCGGGGACAGTCCGTCGCACAGATACGCAGTATTTT	CASGPGTVRRTDTQYF
TRBV28	TRBD1	TRBJ2-7	few	TGTGCCAGCAGGTCACCTCCCTTAGGGACAGCCTACGAGCAGTACTTC	CASRSPPLGTAYEQYF
TRBV20-1	TRBD1	TRBJ2-5	-	TGCAGTGTCCAAACCGGGACAGGGTTTCAAGAGACCCAGTACTTC	CSVQTGTGFQETQYF
TRBV4-1	TRBD1	TRBJ2-1	few	TGCGCCAGCAGCCAAGCTCCGGGACAGACCTACAATGAGCAGTTCTTC	CASSQAPGQTYNEQFF
TRBV7-2	-	TRBJ1-2	-	TGTGCCAGCAGCTTATGGCAGGGATATGGCTACACCTTC	CASSLWQGYGYTF
TRBV12-5	-	TRBJ2-7	-	TGTGCTAGTGGTCCAGGGCACTACGAGCAGTACTTC	CASGPGHYEQYF
TRBV5-8	TRBD2	TRBJ2-7	-	TGTGCCAGCAGCTTTGGACTAGCGGACTCCTACGAGCAGTACTTC	CASSFGLADSYEQYF
TRBV12-3/TRBV12-4	-	TRBJ1-3	-	TGTGCCAGCGGTCCAACCTTCGGGACGCGGGGAAACACCATATATTTT	CASGPTFGTRGNTIYF
TRBV18	TRBD1	TRBJ2-7	-	TGTGCCAGCTCACGTGTAGTTGGGGACAGGTTCGGCGAGCAGTACTTC	CASSRVVGDRFGEQYF
TRBV12-3/TRBV12-4	-	TRBJ2-1	few	TGTGCCAGCAGTTCGGGACTCTCCTACAATGAGCAGTTCTTC	CASSSGLSYNEQFF
TRBV5-1	-	TRBJ2-1	-	TGCGCCAGCAGCTTGAGACAGAGTACTTACAATGAGCAGTTCTTC	CASSLRQSTYNEQFF
TRBV6-2/TRBV6-3	TRBD1	TRBJ2-7	few	TGTGCCAGCAGTTACGTTCTGGACAGGGACTACGAGCAGTACTTC	CASSYVLDRDYEQYF
TRBV7-9	-	TRBJ1-1	-	TGTGCCAGCAGCTTAGAACAGGTAGAAGCTTTCTTT	CASSLEQVEAFF
TRBV2	-	TRBJ1-6	few	TGTGCCAGCAGGAATAATTCACCCCTCCACTTT	CASRNNSPLHF
TRBV12-3/TRBV12-4	TRBD1	TRBJ2-1	-	TGTGCCAGCAGATTGACAGGGGGTATTCACAATGAGCAGTTCTTC	CASRLTGGIHNEQFF
TRBV5-6	TRBD2	TRBJ2-3	-	TGTGCCAGCAGGAGGAGCGGGGGGGCATTCTGGCGGACAGATACGCAGTATTTT	CASRRSGGAFWRTDTQYF
TRBV29-1	TRBD1	TRBJ2-7	-	TGCAGCGTAGAGGGACAGGGTGGGTCCTACAATGAGCAGTACTTC	CSVEGQGGSYNEQYF
TRBV5-6	-	TRBJ1-2	-	TGTGCCAGCAGCCTGGGGGCCCGACGCTACACCTTC	CASSLGARRYTF